The clone carrying this TCR beta chain was found many times. Antigen unknown. This sample was taken from a study of tumor-infiltrating lymphocytes in primary liver carcinoma. RNA and DNA were co-extracted from roughly 20-30 mg of unsorted bulk tissue. Infection with HBV was chronic in patients; they were treatment-naive. The proportion of viable tumor cells exceeded 85% in every tumor sample. From roughly 0.5 ug total RNA, TCR beta cDNA was generated with a primer in the constant region. Library construction for TCR beta comprised three nested multiplex PCR rounds performed with slightly modified ARM-PCR. With TRBV1-TRBV30 forward primers and a C-beta reverse primer, the first two PCR rounds were run for approximately 9 cycles each. TCRdb analysed the multiplex PCR reads with MiXCR anew, one entry per CDR3 protein. The sample lists over 40,000 distinct CDR3 sequences, around 73% seen once, with approximately 24% in the top ten.

Study-level results: Only about 7.5-24% of top clones showed up in all five tumor regions. Tumors significantly exceeded blood in top-250-clone fraction (p = 0.039).

CDR1 and CDR2 from the germline V gene are KGHDR and SFDVKD. Germline trimming cut 4 bases from V and 9 bases from J; bases unmatched to any gene: 5. The CDR3 totals 12 residues. What was sequenced was liver tumor tissue from sampling region 5. Described subset: tumor region T5, tumor centre. The chain combines TRBV24-1 with TRBJ2-7, with 7 bases matching TRBD2. The receptor's source is a man in his forties with primary liver carcinoma and hepatitis B virus infection. The chain's CDR3 is CATSERTSRQYF. In DNA form, the CDR3 reads TGTGCCACCAGTGAGAGGACTAGTCGGCAGTACTTC.